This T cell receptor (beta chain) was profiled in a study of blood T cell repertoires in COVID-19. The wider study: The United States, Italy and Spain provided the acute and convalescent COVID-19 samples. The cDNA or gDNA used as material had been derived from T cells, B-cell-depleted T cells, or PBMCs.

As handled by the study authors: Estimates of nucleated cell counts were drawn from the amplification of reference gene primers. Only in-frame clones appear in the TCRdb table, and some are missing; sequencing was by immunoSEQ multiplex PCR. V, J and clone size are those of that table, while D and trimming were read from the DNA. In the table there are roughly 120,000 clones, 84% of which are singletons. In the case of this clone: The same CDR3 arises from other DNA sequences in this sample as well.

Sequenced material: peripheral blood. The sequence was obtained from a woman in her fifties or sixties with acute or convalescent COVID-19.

CDR3 in DNA: TGTGCCAGCAGTTACGAGGGAGGTGGCTACACCTTC. Its translation is CASSYEGGGYTF. This chain uses TRBV6-5 with TRBJ1-2; unclear D gene. Germline V gene sequence: CDR1 MNHEY, CDR2 SVGAGI. The CDR3 is made up of 12 amino acids. V was clipped by 2 bases and J by 7 bases, with 8 bases between them.